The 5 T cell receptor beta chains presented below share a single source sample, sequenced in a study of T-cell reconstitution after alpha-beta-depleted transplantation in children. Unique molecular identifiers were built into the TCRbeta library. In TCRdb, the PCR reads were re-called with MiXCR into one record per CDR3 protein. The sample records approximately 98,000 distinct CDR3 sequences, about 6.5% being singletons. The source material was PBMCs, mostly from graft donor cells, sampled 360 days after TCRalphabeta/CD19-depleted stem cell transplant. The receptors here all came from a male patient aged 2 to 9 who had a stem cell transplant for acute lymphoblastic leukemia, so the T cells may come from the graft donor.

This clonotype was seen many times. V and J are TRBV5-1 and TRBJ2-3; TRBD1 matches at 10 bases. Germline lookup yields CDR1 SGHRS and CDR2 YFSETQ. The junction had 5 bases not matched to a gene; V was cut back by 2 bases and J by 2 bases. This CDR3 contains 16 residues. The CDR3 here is CASSFGQGVYTDTQYF. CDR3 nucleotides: TGCGCCAGCAGCTTCGGACAGGGGGTTTACACAGATACGCAGTATTTT.

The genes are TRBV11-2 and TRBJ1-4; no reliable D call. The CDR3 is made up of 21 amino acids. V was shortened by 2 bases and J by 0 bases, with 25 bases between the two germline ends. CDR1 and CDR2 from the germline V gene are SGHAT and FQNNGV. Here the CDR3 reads CASSLKSKNPGGLATNEKLFF. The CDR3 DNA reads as TGTGCCAGCAGCTTAAAGAGCAAAAATCCGGGCGGACTTGCAACTAATGAAAAACTGTTTTTT.

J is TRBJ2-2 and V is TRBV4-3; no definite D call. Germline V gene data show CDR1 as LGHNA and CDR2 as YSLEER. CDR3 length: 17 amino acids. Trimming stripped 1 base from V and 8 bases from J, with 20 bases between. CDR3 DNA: TGCGCCAGCAGCCAAGTACGGGTGTTGGGCAGAACGGGGGAGCTGTTTTTT. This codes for CASSQVRVLGRTGELFF.

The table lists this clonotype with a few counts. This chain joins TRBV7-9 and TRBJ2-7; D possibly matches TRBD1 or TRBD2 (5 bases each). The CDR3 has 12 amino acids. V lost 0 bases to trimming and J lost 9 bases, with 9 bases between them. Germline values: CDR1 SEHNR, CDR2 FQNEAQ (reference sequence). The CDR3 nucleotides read TGTGCCAGCAGCTTAGCGGGACGGAGGCAGTACTTC. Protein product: CASSLAGRRQYF.

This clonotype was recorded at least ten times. The DNA of the CDR3 is TGTGCCAGCAGCCGGCGAGCCTACGAGCAGTACTTC. It is translated as CASSRRAYEQYF. J is TRBJ2-7 and V is TRBV7-8; D gene ambiguous. The V gene's germline CDR1 is SGHVS and CDR2 FQNEAQ. The CDR3 totals 12 residues. V dropped 5 bases and J dropped 2 bases, with 7 bases sitting between them.